This T cell receptor beta chain appears in the sequencing data of a study of blood T cell repertoires in COVID-19 (dated by TCRdb to the early 2020s). Describing the broader study: Samples covering the acute and convalescent phases of COVID-19 were provided by collaborators in the United States, Italy and Spain. The material from the prospective study consisted of cDNA or gDNA derived from T cells, B-cell-depleted T cells, or PBMCs. Deeply sampled blood TCRbeta repertoires from subjects exposed to, actively infected with, or recovered from COVID-19 were included in the dataset. The repertoires were released in a freely available public database meant as a resource for research on the immune response to SARS-CoV-2. The samples were drawn from two sources: the first 160 participants of the ongoing ImmuneRACE study, and 1,200 or so subjects contributed by 6 global collaborators. Nearly every sample came with metadata listing a de-identified subject ID, COVID-19 status, age in years and sex. Where available, HLA class I and class II types were taken from metadata supplied by the sample provider and were not determined by assay-based typing. The paper's findings and limits, for the study overall: The quantity of clinical and demographic metadata differed by source and by participant and was supplied without curation.

TCRbeta CDR3 regions were amplified from genomic DNA using the immunoSEQ Assay, a bias-controlled multiplex PCR. The study's own analysis went as follows. The number of nucleated cells in each sample was estimated from the amplification of reference gene primers within the assay. Sequence reads were collapsed and filtered to measure the absolute abundance of every unique TCRbeta CDR3 rearrangement. For each sample, productive Simpson clonality was calculated by taking the square root of Simpson's diversity index across productive rearrangements. In TCRdb, the immuneACCESS table is reduced to in-frame sequences with V and J assigned. These tables do not hold every clone; where another copy was compared, an unresolved V gene accounts for under half, and the others remain unexplained. V and J calls and clone size are those listed in that table; D and trimming were worked out from the DNA. This sample lists hundreds of thousands of clones; around 82% were detected once. Around 2.5% of the sample belongs to the ten largest clones.

V loses 4 bases, J loses 5 bases, and the germline ends lie 15 bases apart. From the cysteine through the phenylalanine, the CDR3 covers 15 amino acids. This entry keeps only the CDR3 DNA: 45 bases, framed from base 1. Looking up the germline V gene (reference sequence) yields CDR1 LNHDA and CDR2 SQIVND. Collaborating institutions collected whole blood in K2EDTA tubes following their own protocols. For TCRbeta analysis, collaborator samples were shipped as frozen whole blood, as isolated PBMCs, or as DNA extracted from either sample type. Comments on this clone: The antigen it binds to is not known. There are no base qualities to consult, and no much larger clone falls within one base.

Material for sequencing was peripheral blood. The TCR was taken from a woman aged 40-49 years with active or convalescent COVID-19. The sequence is built from TRBV19 and TRBJ2-1; the D gene is unclear. The nucleotide sequence reads TGTGCCAGTAGTACCCGGGTGGTGCATGACAATGAGCAGTTCTTC. It specifies CASSTRVVHDNEQFF.